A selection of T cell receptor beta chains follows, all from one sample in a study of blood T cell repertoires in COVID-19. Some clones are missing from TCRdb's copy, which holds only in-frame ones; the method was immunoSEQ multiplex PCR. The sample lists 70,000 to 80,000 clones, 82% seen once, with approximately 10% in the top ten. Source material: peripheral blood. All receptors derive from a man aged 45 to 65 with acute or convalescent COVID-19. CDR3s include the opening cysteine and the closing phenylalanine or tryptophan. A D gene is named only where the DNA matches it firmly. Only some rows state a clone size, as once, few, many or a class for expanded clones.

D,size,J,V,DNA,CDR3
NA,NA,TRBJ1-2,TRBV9,TGTGCCAGCAGCGCTCACTTGGAGGATCCAAGCTATGGCTACACCTTC,CASSAHLEDPSYGYTF
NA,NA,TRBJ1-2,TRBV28,TGTGCCAGCACCCCCGGTCCATATGGCTACACCTTC,CASTPGPYGYTF
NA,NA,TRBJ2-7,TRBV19,TGTGCCAGTAGTTACGGTGCCCGCGACGAGCAGTACTTC,CASSYGARDEQYF
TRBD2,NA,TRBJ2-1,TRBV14,TGTGCCAGCAGCCATTTTAGCGGGAGTCGCAATGAGCAGTTCTTC,CASSHFSGSRNEQFF
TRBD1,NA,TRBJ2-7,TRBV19,TGTGCCAGTAGGGGACAGGGGCCCTACGAGCAGTACTTC,CASRGQGPYEQYF
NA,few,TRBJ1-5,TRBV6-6,TGTGCCAGCAAAGGAGCGAGTGGTCAGCCCCAGCATTTT,CASKGASGQPQHF
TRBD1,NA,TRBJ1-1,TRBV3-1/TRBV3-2,TGTGCCAGCAGCCAAGGCCAGGGGGCTTCGGTGGTGACTGAAGCTTTCTTT,CASSQGQGASVVTEAFF
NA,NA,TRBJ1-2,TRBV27,TGTGCCAGCAGTTTAAGCGGCGGGGAGCAGGGCTACACCTTC,CASSLSGGEQGYTF
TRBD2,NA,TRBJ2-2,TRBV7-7,TGTGCCAGCAGTCGTATAGCGGGGGGGCCGAACACCGGGGAGCTGTTTTTT,CASSRIAGGPNTGELFF
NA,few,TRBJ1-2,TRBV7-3,TGTGCCAGCAGCTTAGGGCCCAGGTCGGGCTACACCTTC,CASSLGPRSGYTF
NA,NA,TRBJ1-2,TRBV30,TGTGCCTGGAGTGGCCAGGCCAACTATGGCTACACCTTC,CAWSGQANYGYTF
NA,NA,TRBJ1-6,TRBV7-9,TGTGCCAGCAGCTTCGTGCGCGCCGAAACCTTTCGGTCACCCCTCCACTTT,CASSFVRAETFRSPLHF
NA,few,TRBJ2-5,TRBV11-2,TGTGCCAGCAGCTTGGGCAGGGTGTACCAAGAGACCCAGTACTTC,CASSLGRVYQETQYF
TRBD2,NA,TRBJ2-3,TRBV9,TGTGCCAGCAGTGAAAAGGGACTAAGCGGGACGTCAGCAGATACGCAGTATTTT,CASSEKGLSGTSADTQYF
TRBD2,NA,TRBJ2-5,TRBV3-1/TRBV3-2,TGTGCCAGCAGCCCGGGACTAGCGGGGAACGTTAAAGAGACCCAGTACTTC,CASSPGLAGNVKETQYF
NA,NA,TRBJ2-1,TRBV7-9,TGTGCCAGCAGTTCCCGGGTCGCTTTAAGGATTTCCTACAATGAGCAGTTCTTC,CASSSRVALRISYNEQFF
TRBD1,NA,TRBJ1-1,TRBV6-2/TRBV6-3,TGTGCCAGCAGCAGGCCCGGGACAGGGGTCACTGAAGCTTTCTTT,CASSRPGTGVTEAFF
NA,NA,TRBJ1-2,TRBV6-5,TGTGCCAGCAGTTACTCCCCCAGGGGTTATGGCTACACCTTC,CASSYSPRGYGYTF
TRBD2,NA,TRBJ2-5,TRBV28,TGTGCCAGCAGTTTTGGTGTCATAGCGGGGCCACAAGAGACCCAGTACTTC,CASSFGVIAGPQETQYF
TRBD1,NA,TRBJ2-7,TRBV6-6,TGTGCCAGCACCCCAAGACAGGGTAGCTCCTACGAGCAGTACTTC,CASTPRQGSSYEQYF
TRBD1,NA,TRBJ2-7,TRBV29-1,TGCAGCGTGACCGGGACAGACTCCTACGAGCAGTACTTC,CSVTGTDSYEQYF
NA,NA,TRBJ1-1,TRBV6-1,TGTGCCAGCAGTGAAGGGGCCCCTGAAGCTTTCTTT,CASSEGAPEAFF
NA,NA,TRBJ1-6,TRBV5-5,TGTGCCAGCAGCTCAACGACAGGTGCCGGTTCACCCCTCCACTTT,CASSSTTGAGSPLHF
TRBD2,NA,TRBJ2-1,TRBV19,TGTGCGGCCTCTCGGGGGGTTTACAATGAGCAGTTCTTC,CAASRGVYNEQFF
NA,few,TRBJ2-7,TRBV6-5,TGTGCCAGCAGTTACGACAGGTCCTACGAGCAGTACTTC,CASSYDRSYEQYF
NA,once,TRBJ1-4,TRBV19,TGTGCCAGTAGTATGCGGTGGCAGGAGGGTGAAAAACTGTTTTTT,CASSMRWQEGEKLFF
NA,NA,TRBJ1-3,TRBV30,TGTGCCTGGTACTTGATGCCGAGGGAAAACACCATATATTTT,CAWYLMPRENTIYF
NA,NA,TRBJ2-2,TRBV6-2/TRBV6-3,TGTGCCAGCAGTTACTCAAACAGGGTAACCGGGGAGCTGTTTTTT,CASSYSNRVTGELFF
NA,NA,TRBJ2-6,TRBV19,TGTGCCAGTAGTATAGGAATGCCAGGCGACCTCTCTGGGGCCAACGTCCTGACTTTC,CASSIGMPGDLSGANVLTF
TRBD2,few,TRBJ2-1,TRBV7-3,TGTGCCAGCAGCTTAAGGGGACTAGCGCGAGGCAATGAGCAGTTCTTC,CASSLRGLARGNEQFF
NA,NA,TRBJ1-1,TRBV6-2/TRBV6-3,TGTGCCAGCAGTTACGGGGTGCCACAGGGTGGACGGACTGAAGCTTTCTTT,CASSYGVPQGGRTEAFF
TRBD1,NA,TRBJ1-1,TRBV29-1,TGCAGCGTCGACCGGGACAGTAAGAAAGCTTTCTTT,CSVDRDSKKAFF
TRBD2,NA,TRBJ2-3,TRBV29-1,TGCATCATAGGGGCTAGCGGGGGTACAGATACGCAGTATTTT,CIIGASGGTDTQYF
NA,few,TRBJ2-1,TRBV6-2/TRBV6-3,TGTGCCAGCAGTTACTCCACCTACAATGAGCAGTTCTTC,CASSYSTYNEQFF
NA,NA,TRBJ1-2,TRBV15,TGTGCCACCAGCACCAGGACAGCTAACTATGGCTACACCTTC,CATSTRTANYGYTF
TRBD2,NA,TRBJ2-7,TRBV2,TGTGCCAGCAGGGGAGCGGGAGGCAGGTACGAGCAGTACTTC,CASRGAGGRYEQYF
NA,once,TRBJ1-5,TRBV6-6,TGTGCCAGCAGTTACGGGGGGGTTGGTCAGCCCCAGCATTTT,CASSYGGVGQPQHF
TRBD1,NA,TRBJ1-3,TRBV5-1,TGCGCCAGCAGCGACGGGACAGCCCGAAACACCATATATTTT,CASSDGTARNTIYF
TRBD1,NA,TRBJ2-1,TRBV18,TGTGCCAGCTCACCGGGACAGGGGGCCCGAGAGCAGTTCTTC,CASSPGQGAREQFF
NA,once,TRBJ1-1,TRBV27,TGTGCCAGCAGTTTAGGTCGTAGCACTGAAGCTTTCTTT,CASSLGRSTEAFF
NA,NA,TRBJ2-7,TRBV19,TGTGCCAGTAGTACCTCTCTTGGACAAAGATACGAGCAGTACTTC,CASSTSLGQRYEQYF
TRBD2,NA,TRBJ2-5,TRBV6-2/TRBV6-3,TGTGCCAGCAGCCGGACTAGCGGGAGGGCCGTGATTCCAGAGACCCAGTACTTC,CASSRTSGRAVIPETQYF
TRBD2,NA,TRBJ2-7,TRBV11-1,TGTGCCAGCAGCCCCCGAGGACTAGCGGGAGTCGAGCAGTACTTC,CASSPRGLAGVEQYF
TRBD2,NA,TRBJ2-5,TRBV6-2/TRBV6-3,TGTGCCAGCAGTCGGGGACTAGCGGGGGGAGCAGAGACCCAGTACTTC,CASSRGLAGGAETQYF
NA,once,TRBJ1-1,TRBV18,TGTGCCAGCTCACCAGACTACATGAACACTGAAGCTTTCTTT,CASSPDYMNTEAFF
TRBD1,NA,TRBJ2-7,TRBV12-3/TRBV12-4,TGTGCCTCAAAGGGGACAGGGGAGTACGAGCAGTACTTC,CASKGTGEYEQYF
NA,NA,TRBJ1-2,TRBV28,TGTGCCAGCAGTTTAGGTGCTATGAACTATGGCTACACCTTC,CASSLGAMNYGYTF
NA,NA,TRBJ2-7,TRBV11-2,TGTGCCAGCAGCATCGGACTCCAACATCGGGGGAAGCCCTACGAGCAGTACTTC,CASSIGLQHRGKPYEQYF
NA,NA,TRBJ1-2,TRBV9,TGTGCCAGCAGCGTAGCCGGCAGGGATGGCTACACCTTC,CASSVAGRDGYTF
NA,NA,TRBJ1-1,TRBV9,TGTGCCAGCAGCGTAGCTGTGGGGGGGGGCAACACTGAAGCTTTCTTT,CASSVAVGGGNTEAFF
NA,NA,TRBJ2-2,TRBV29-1,TGCAGCGTAGATAGACAAACCGGGGAGCTGTTTTTT,CSVDRQTGELFF
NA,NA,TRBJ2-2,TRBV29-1,TGCAGCGTTGCCAATTCGGCCGGGGAGCTGTTTTTT,CSVANSAGELFF
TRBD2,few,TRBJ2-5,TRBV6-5,TGTGCCAGCAGGGATGCTTGGGGGGGTGGAGAGACCCAGTACTTC,CASRDAWGGGETQYF
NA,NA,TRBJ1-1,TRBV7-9,TGTGCCAGCAGCCAGCCAGGGAACACTGAAGCTTTCTTT,CASSQPGNTEAFF
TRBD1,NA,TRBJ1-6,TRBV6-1,TGTGCCAGCAGTGAAGATGTGACAGGGCGGTATAATTCACCCCTCCACTTT,CASSEDVTGRYNSPLHF
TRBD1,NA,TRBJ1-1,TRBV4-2,TGTGCCAGCAGCCACGACAGGGGGAGGACTGAAGCTTTCTTT,CASSHDRGRTEAFF
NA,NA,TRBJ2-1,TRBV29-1,TGCAGCGTGGGTGGGACTCCTAATCCAACCCTACACAATGAGCAGTTCTTC,CSVGGTPNPTLHNEQFF
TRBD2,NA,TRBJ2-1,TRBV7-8,TGTGCCAGCAGCTTTGGGACCATAGCGGGTTCCAACAATGAGCAGTTCTTC,CASSFGTIAGSNNEQFF